This is a list of T cell receptor beta chains from one sample in a study of shared clonotypes between healthy human individuals. Generated by immunoSEQ multiplex PCR, the TCRdb table keeps only in-frame clones and is missing some. The table records around 500,000 clones, 60% to 85% of them present only once. Input material: PBMCs. The receptors were sampled from a woman aged 35 to 49 in good health. Some clones in this sample may be carry-over from other donors' samples. Both conserved end residues are part of each CDR3. The D gene is left open where the match is weak. A row's size may be missing; if present it is once, few, many or a size class.

d_gene: TRBD1; j_gene: TRBJ2-4; v_gene: TRBV5-5; abundance: few; CDR3nt: TGTGCCAGCAGCTCCGAGGGGTCGGGCTCGCAGGGGGCAAGAAACATTCAGTACTTC; CDR3aa: CASSSEGSGSQGARNIQYF
d_gene: .; j_gene: TRBJ2-2; v_gene: TRBV5-5; abundance: .; CDR3nt: TGTGCCAGCAGCCCCACAGGGTTTGACACCGGGGAGCTGTTTTTT; CDR3aa: CASSPTGFDTGELFF
d_gene: .; j_gene: TRBJ2-6; v_gene: TRBV18; abundance: .; CDR3nt: TGTGCCAGCTCAGTAGGGGCTTCTGAGGCCAACGTCCTGACTTTC; CDR3aa: CASSVGASEANVLTF
d_gene: .; j_gene: TRBJ1-1; v_gene: TRBV7-2; abundance: .; CDR3nt: TGTGCCAGCAGCATAAGACATGCGGGTGTAGCTTTCTTT; CDR3aa: CASSIRHAGVAFF
d_gene: .; j_gene: TRBJ1-1; v_gene: TRBV27; abundance: .; CDR3nt: TGTGCCAGCAGTCCCCCCAGGGGCCTGGGGAACACTGAAGCTTTCTTT; CDR3aa: CASSPPRGLGNTEAFF
d_gene: TRBD1; j_gene: TRBJ1-6; v_gene: TRBV30; abundance: .; CDR3nt: TGTGCCTGGATACGGGACAGCGGAGGACCCCTCCACTTT; CDR3aa: CAWIRDSGGPLHF
d_gene: .; j_gene: TRBJ1-3; v_gene: TRBV2; abundance: few; CDR3nt: TGTGCCAGCACGACGGGGAGGACCTCGAACACCATATATTTT; CDR3aa: CASTTGRTSNTIYF
d_gene: TRBD1; j_gene: TRBJ2-7; v_gene: TRBV2; abundance: .; CDR3nt: TGTGCCAGCAGGGCCGGACAGGGGGCAACCTACGAGCAGTACTTC; CDR3aa: CASRAGQGATYEQYF
d_gene: .; j_gene: TRBJ2-2; v_gene: TRBV7-9; abundance: .; CDR3nt: TGTGCGCAACAGAGGGGATCTGCGAACACCGGGGAGCTGTTTTTT; CDR3aa: CAQQRGSANTGELFF
d_gene: .; j_gene: TRBJ1-5; v_gene: TRBV28; abundance: .; CDR3nt: TGTGCCAGCAGCCTGATTACACGGGGCGGGTACACGCCCCAGCATTTT; CDR3aa: CASSLITRGGYTPQHF
d_gene: .; j_gene: TRBJ2-7; v_gene: TRBV5-1; abundance: .; CDR3nt: TGCGCCAGCAGCCAAGGGACCACTCTCGAGCAGTACTTC; CDR3aa: CASSQGTTLEQYF
d_gene: .; j_gene: TRBJ2-1; v_gene: TRBV15; abundance: .; CDR3nt: TGTGCCACCAGCAGGGACGTAGCCTACAATGAGCAGTTCTTC; CDR3aa: CATSRDVAYNEQFF
d_gene: TRBD1; j_gene: TRBJ2-5; v_gene: TRBV6-1; abundance: few; CDR3nt: TGTGCCAGCACTACTGGACAGGGGTTGGAGACCCAGTACTTC; CDR3aa: CASTTGQGLETQYF
d_gene: .; j_gene: TRBJ2-1; v_gene: TRBV7-7; abundance: .; CDR3nt: TGTGCCAGCAGCCTTGGCCAGTACAATGAGCAGTTCTTC; CDR3aa: CASSLGQYNEQFF
d_gene: .; j_gene: TRBJ1-2; v_gene: TRBV10-3; abundance: once; CDR3nt: TGTGCCATCAGTGAGGCGGGGGGGGCTTTTGGCTACACCTTC; CDR3aa: CAISEAGGAFGYTF
d_gene: TRBD1; j_gene: TRBJ1-2; v_gene: TRBV11-2; abundance: .; CDR3nt: TGTGCCAGCAGCTCAGACAGGGGGTTAGGAGGCTACACCTTC; CDR3aa: CASSSDRGLGGYTF
d_gene: TRBD2; j_gene: TRBJ2-1; v_gene: TRBV9; abundance: many; CDR3nt: TGTGCCAGCAGCGTAGAAGGCGGGAGAGGTAATGAGCAGTTCTTC; CDR3aa: CASSVEGGRGNEQFF
d_gene: .; j_gene: TRBJ2-2; v_gene: TRBV10-2; abundance: few; CDR3nt: TGCGCCAGCAGGCGAGGCGGCACCGGGGAGCTGTTTTTT; CDR3aa: CASRRGGTGELFF
d_gene: .; j_gene: TRBJ1-2; v_gene: TRBV6-1; abundance: .; CDR3nt: TGTGCCAGCAGTGCGGACAGCTATGGCTACACCTTC; CDR3aa: CASSADSYGYTF
d_gene: .; j_gene: TRBJ2-4; v_gene: TRBV28; abundance: .; CDR3nt: TGTGCCAGCAGAACACAGGGACTTGGAGCCAAAAACATTCAGTACTTC; CDR3aa: CASRTQGLGAKNIQYF
d_gene: TRBD1; j_gene: TRBJ2-7; v_gene: TRBV18; abundance: .; CDR3nt: TGTGCCAGCTCATTCCGGGACAGGGCTGTCTACGAGCAGTACTTC; CDR3aa: CASSFRDRAVYEQYF
d_gene: TRBD1; j_gene: TRBJ2-6; v_gene: TRBV28; abundance: .; CDR3nt: TGTGCCAGCAGTTTCAGGCAGGGGGCTAGTCTCTCTGGGGCCAACGTCCTGACTTTC; CDR3aa: CASSFRQGASLSGANVLTF
d_gene: .; j_gene: TRBJ2-4; v_gene: TRBV2; abundance: .; CDR3nt: TGTGCCACCGGGACCCCGTGGGACATTCAGTACTTC; CDR3aa: CATGTPWDIQYF
d_gene: TRBD2; j_gene: TRBJ2-1; v_gene: TRBV27; abundance: .; CDR3nt: TGTGCCAGCAGTTTGGGGACTAGCGGGAGAAATGAGCAGTTCTTC; CDR3aa: CASSLGTSGRNEQFF